This T cell receptor (beta chain) was sequenced in a study of identical twins. Overall study findings and caveats: Cross-sectional statistical analysis, not tracking of the same donors, underpinned the conclusions. Weaker excess twin sharing was observed in beta out-of-frame sequences.

Template switching created a universal primer site, and the cDNA included unique molecular identifiers. TCRdb re-analysed the 5' RACE reads in MiXCR, keeping a single row per CDR3 protein. The top ten clones hold approximately 0.98% of a sample with a few hundred thousand distinct CDR3 sequences, approximately 14% of them seen once. This clonotype was counted a few times. What it binds is not known. J gave up 7 bases and V 0 bases, and 9 bases lay outside the gene matches. CDR1 is SGHRS and CDR2 is YFSETQ in the germline V gene. This CDR3 spans 16 amino acids. These data also formed part of another study, on yellow fever vaccine responses in identical twins. That work contributes: Each twin's T cell response to the vaccine was reported to look partly convergent and partly personalized.

The specimen sequenced was CD4+ T cells sorted from blood. The clonotype comes from a woman aged 18-30 years in good health. The chain carries TRBV5-1 and TRBJ2-3; 9 bases map to TRBD2. Written as DNA, the CDR3 is TGCGCCAGCAGCTTGGATCCAGCGGGAGGAATGTATACGCAGTATTTT. Translating gives CASSLDPAGGMYTQYF. The variable domain in full, with the rest retrieved from reference TRBV5-1 and TRBJ2-3, is KAGVTQTPRYLIKTRGQQVTLSCSPISGHRSVSWYQQTPGQGLQFLFEYFSETQRNKGNFPGRFSGRQFSNSRSEMNVSTLELGDSALYLCASSLDPAGGMYTQYFGPGTRLTVL.